Below, one T cell receptor beta chain is given with its context. This CDR3 comprises 18 residues. The V end was cut by 3 bases, the J end by 0 bases, with 18 bases between. The germline V gene has CDR1 DFQATT and CDR2 SNEGSKA (reference sequence). TCRdb's table, derived via immunoSEQ multiplex PCR, lists solely in-frame clones and lacks some. The sample records approximately 350,000 clones, 86% being singletons. This record comes from a study of blood T cell repertoires in COVID-19. Overall study context: Some COVID-19 samples were acute and others convalescent; all came from the United States, Italy and Spain.

The sequence derives from a woman aged 55-69 years with COVID-19, enrolled during active disease. Sequenced: peripheral blood. The chain has TRBV20-1 and TRBJ2-6; no clear D gene. CDR3 coding DNA: TGCAGTGCTAGTGTCAGATTCAACCGTCCCTCTGGGGCCAACGTCCTGACTTTC. Protein sequence: CSASVRFNRPSGANVLTF.